This T cell receptor (beta chain) was sequenced for a study of low-dose radiotherapy and immunotherapy resistance in tumors. About the research overall: Members of Cohort 2 were treated with 1 Gy per fraction every two weeks; their total was 13 Gy over 26 weeks.

This CDR3 is 13 amino acids long. V lost 3 bases to trimming and J lost 5 bases, with 10 bases between them. Germline CDR1 reads LNHNV; CDR2 reads YYDKDF (reference sequence). Alpha- and beta-chain coverage of first-strand cDNA came from TRAV- and TRBV-specific primers. It was with a constant-region primer and a V-primer adapter that TCRs were amplified over around 18 PCR cycles. TCRdb re-called the reads with MiXCR, one entry per CDR3 protein. Of about 39,000 distinct CDR3 sequences detected, around 30% appear once; the ten largest clones hold around 4%. A few counts support this clonotype. Noted time point: before trial treatment. Treatment of the donors consisted of nivolumab and ipilimumab (plus aspirin, low-dose cyclophosphamide and low-dose radiotherapy). Each patient who was eligible had an advanced solid tumor with no tumor-infiltrating lymphocytes.

The origin of this receptor is a male donor with gallbladder cancer. The genes are TRBV15 and TRBJ1-1, with D possibly matching TRBD1 (5 bases). The material sequenced was PBMCs, taken before treatment. CDR3 sequence: CATSRTVGTEAFF. DNA for the CDR3: TGTGCCACCAGCAGGACAGTTGGTACTGAAGCTTTCTTT.